Sequencing of this T cell receptor (beta chain) was carried out in a study of blood T cell repertoires in COVID-19 (dated by TCRdb to the early 2020s). For the study in its entirety: Samples from collaborators originated in the United States, Italy and Spain and spanned both the acute and convalescent phases of COVID-19. The prospective study material was composed of cDNA or gDNA derived from T cells, B-cell-depleted T cells, or PBMCs. Deeply sampled blood TCRbeta repertoires from subjects exposed to, actively infected with, or recovered from COVID-19 were included in the dataset. The repertoires were released in a freely available public database meant as a resource for research on the immune response to SARS-CoV-2. Samples came from the ongoing ImmuneRACE study (first 160 participants) plus 1,254 subjects from 6 global collaborators. Sample metadata almost always included a de-identified subject ID, COVID-19 status, age in years and sex. Where HLA class I and class II types were available, the types were taken from metadata supplied by the sample provider, not from assay-based typing. On the study overall, not on this receptor specifically: How much clinical and demographic metadata was included differed by source and by participant, and the metadata was provided uncurated.

Comments on this clone: Its antigen specificity is not known. Per-nucleotide qualities are absent, and no much larger clonotype sits a single base away.

In the prospective study, participants were about 18 to 95 years old, resided in about two dozen geographic areas of the United States, and were enrolled through a virtual design. In the prospective study, participants were assigned to cohorts based on the clinical history participants reported in a screening survey and a study questionnaire. For ImmuneRACE Cohort 3, a participant was defined as recovered based on two consecutive negative NP/OP PCR tests, clearance by a healthcare professional, or resolution of symptoms. In the prospective study, mobile phlebotomists collected whole blood, serum and a nasopharyngeal or oropharyngeal swab from each participant. Prospective study participants could optionally give additional blood draws and questionnaires over a roughly 2-month period. Prospective study blood samples were shipped either frozen or at room temperature before DNA extraction. Looking up the germline V gene yields CDR1 SQVTM and CDR2 ANQGSEA. V drops 5 bases and J drops 3 bases, leaving 13 bases in between. From its cysteine to its phenylalanine, the CDR3 spans 13 amino acids. Only the CDR3 DNA stays, 39 bases, in frame from base 1.

The immunoSEQ Assay, a bias-controlled multiplex PCR, was used to amplify TCRbeta CDR3 regions from genomic DNA. On the authors' methods: The number of nucleated cells in each sample was estimated from the amplification of reference gene primers within the assay. To quantify the absolute abundance of each unique TCRbeta CDR3 rearrangement, sequence reads were collapsed and filtered. For each sample, productive Simpson clonality was calculated by taking the square root of Simpson's diversity index across productive rearrangements. The immuneACCESS repertoire file appears here via TCRdb, limited to in-frame rearrangements. These files lack a portion of the clones; in checked studies, under half of the deficit traces to unresolved V genes, and the cause of the others is not known. Clonal size and the V and J genes are those of that table, whereas D and trimming came from the DNA. This sample lists a few hundred thousand clones; approximately 90% were detected once. 2% to 2.5% of the sample rests with the top ten.

The receptor was derived from a woman aged 18-29 years who had recovered from COVID-19. The specimen sequenced was PBMCs or T cells enriched from blood (not recorded which). Rearrangement joined TRBV29-1 to TRBJ1-2, with no D gene named confidently. CDR3 reads: CSVQTPRYYGYTF. The DNA reads as follows: TGCAGCGTTCAAACCCCCAGGTACTATGGCTACACCTTC.